Given below is one TCR beta chain in context. Its antigen is as yet unknown. The data were taken from a study of shared clonotypes between healthy human individuals. The study's findings and limits: Clonotype sharing levels among donors were expected to vary with sequencing depth.

CD45RO-negative CD8 cells positively selected for CCR7 made up the naive population, which excluded terminally differentiated effector memory CD45RA+ cells. The donors, all of them Caucasian adults, lived in Nashville, Tennessee. The repertoire was sequenced with immunoSEQ multiplex PCR; TCRdb's copy has only in-frame clones and lacks some. The repertoire holds 600,000 or so clones, 85% to 95% seen once, with 0.11% in the top ten. Per the germline V gene, CDR1 is LNHNV and CDR2 is YYDKDF (reference sequence). V was shortened by 3 bases and J by 0 bases, with 17 bases between the two germline ends. CDR3 length: 17 residues.

The rearrangement links TRBV15 to TRBJ1-1; maybe TRBD1 (5 bases). The sample was naive CD8+ T cells sorted from blood. The sequence was obtained from a young woman in good health. The CDR3 DNA follows: TGTGCCACCAGCAGCCCCGCAGGGAGAGCAATGAACACTGAAGCTTTCTTT. Translation gives CATSSPAGRAMNTEAFF.